This T cell receptor (beta chain) was sequenced in a study of regulatory T cells in long-lasting Graves disease. Study in general: A definition of persistent Graves' disease required over 5 years of antithyroid drugs plus positive TSH receptor antibodies. Findings and limits, study-wide: TCR diversity was lower in persistent Graves' patients (versus newly diagnosed ones). Persistent cases favored TRBV28, TRBJ1-2 and TRBJ2-5.

Arm-PCR of CDR3 regions and iRepertoire HTBI primers were the basis on which TCR beta libraries were built. Each CDR3 protein is one row after TCRdb ran MiXCR on the multiplex PCR reads. The sample holds fewer than 550,000 distinct CDR3 sequences, around a fifth seen once. Time point of the sample: persistent/refractory GD, antithyroid drugs over 5 years with positive TRAb. PBMCs were the source of the RNA used for TCR sequencing. The length of the CDR3 is 12 residues. CDR1 is LNHDA, CDR2 SQIVND, per germline (reference sequence). Deletions cut 5 bases from V and 8 bases from J, with 12 bases between. As concerns this clonotype: The antigen is unknown.

The source material was peripheral blood mononuclear cells (PBMCs), sampled when the disease was refractory, from a patient treated with antithyroid drugs. V and J are TRBV19 and TRBJ1-2; D not certain. This TCR was sampled from a female donor with Graves disease. The CDR3 DNA reads TGTGCCAGTAGTTGGCAGGAGGGCGGCTACACCTTC. It yields the protein CASSWQEGGYTF.